This TCR beta chain was profiled in a study of blood T cell repertoires in COVID-19. Study context: There were acute and convalescent COVID-19 samples, and they came from the United States, Italy and Spain. In each case, the material was cDNA or gDNA derived from T cells, B-cell-depleted T cells, or PBMCs.

Authors' processing steps: It was from reference gene primer amplification that nucleated cell counts were estimated. This table comes from immunoSEQ multiplex PCR, and its TCRdb copy is limited to in-frame clones, with some not included. Clone size and V and J calls were adopted from that table, with D and trimming inferred from the DNA. The profile covers some 72,000 clones, with approximately 90% appearing a single time and about 0.5% taken by the ten largest. This clonotype was obtained from a man aged 60 to 69 with acute or convalescent COVID-19. Sequenced material: peripheral blood.

This CDR3 is CASSRDMSYNSPLHF. The CDR3 DNA sequence: TGTGCCAGCAGCCGAGACATGTCCTATAATTCACCCCTCCACTTT. The J gene is TRBJ1-6, the V gene TRBV7-9; no clear D gene. V shed 5 bases and J shed 1 base, with 9 bases lying between them. CDR3 length equals 15 residues. Germline-derived CDR1 and CDR2 are SEHNR and FQNEAQ (reference sequence).